This T cell receptor (beta chain) was obtained from a study of T-cell memory formation after mild COVID-19. Study-level results: Mainly CM and EM harbored the contracting CD4+ clones; mainly EMRA harbored the CD8+ ones.

TCRdb re-called the 5' RACE reads with MiXCR, one entry per CDR3 protein. The sample shows a few hundred thousand distinct CDR3 sequences, approximately 15% of them seen only once. Of note for this clonotype: Antigen: not known.

The CDR3 consists of 15 residues. Germline V gives CDR1 SGHRS, CDR2 YFSETQ. V lost 0 bases, J lost 11 bases, and 20 bases lay in between. The V gene is TRBV5-1, the J gene TRBJ1-1; no reliable D call. This clonotype was obtained from a man between 18 and 35 years old who had mild COVID-19 (a few samples of this study predate the infection). Cell type and time point are not known. Sequenced input: PBMCs or a T cell subset sorted from them (not recorded which). The CDR3 bases are TGCGCCAGCAGCTTGGACGGTTGGACGAACACTGGGGCTTTCTTT. Protein product: CASSLDGWTNTGAFF.